The clone carrying this T cell receptor beta chain showed up many times. TCR beta CDR3 sequences were amplified from RNA transcripts. The primer set for the first-round RT-PCR of the TCR CDR3 was HTBI. Each CDR3 protein is one row after TCRdb ran MiXCR on the multiplex PCR reads. The data contain about 300,000 distinct CDR3 sequences, approximately 15% of them seen just once; the ten biggest clones take up around a third. This entry belongs to a study of T cells in Graves' hyperthyroidism and ophthalmopathy. V gave up 5 bases and J gave up 4 bases; unmatched junction bases: 10. This CDR3 is built from 15 residues. Germline V gene data show CDR1 as SGHNT and CDR2 as YENEEA.

The receptor comes from a man younger than 40 with Graves' hyperthyroidism. The chain couples TRBV11-3 to TRBJ2-7; 8 bases are shared with TRBD2. What was sequenced was blood. The CDR3 sequence: CASSPPGGSRYEQYF. In DNA, the CDR3 is TGTGCCAGCAGCCCTCCGGGGGGGAGCCGTTACGAGCAGTACTTC.